The next 3 T cell receptor beta chains were all read from a single sample in a study of cytomegalovirus exposure and HLA in healthy donors (dated by TCRdb to the late 2010s). The library was prepared using the immunoSEQ multiplex PCR assay. For the multiplex PCR, a mixture combining 60 forward primers for TCR Vbeta segments and 13 reverse primers for TCR Jbeta segments was used. The clones in this table, taken by TCRdb from immuneACCESS, are in-frame only. Not every clone is retained; where verified, under half of the shortfall comes from an unresolved V gene, and the cause of the rest is unknown. The sample table records 120,000 to 150,000 clones; approximately 80% of these occur just once. The ten largest clones capture about 2% of the sample. Sequences were obtained from PBMCs. All receptors derive from a man in his forties or fifties in good health and CMV-seronegative.

This chain links TRBV2 with TRBJ1-2; D is unclear. With 7 bases removed from V and 4 bases from J, the gap between germline ends came to 10 bases. The CDR3 has 12 amino acids. Germline V CDR1 and CDR2: SNHLY, FYNNEI. DNA of the CDR3: TGTGCCAGCACCGGGGTGGGCTATGGCTACACCTTC. This encodes CASTGVGYGYTF.

This CDR3 reads CASRGDISTDTQYF. The CDR3 DNA sequence: TGTGCCAGCAGGGGGGACATCTCCACAGATACGCAGTATTTT. The chain employs TRBV5-4 and TRBJ2-3; possible D gene TRBD1, 6 bases. Germline V lookup: CDR1 SGHNT, CDR2 YYREEE (reference sequence). Trimming removed 5 bases at V and 2 bases at J, with 12 bases between. This CDR3 region has 14 residues.

The chain employs TRBV9 and TRBJ1-5; maybe TRBD1 (5 bases). V was shortened by 0 bases and J by 6 bases, with 13 bases between the two germline ends. This CDR3 contains 15 residues. Per the germline V gene, CDR1 is SGDLS and CDR2 is YYNGEE. The CDR3 reads CASSVGGGTLQPQHF. The DNA for the CDR3 is TGTGCCAGCAGCGTAGGGGGCGGGACCCTTCAGCCCCAGCATTTT. The variable domain in full, completed from reference TRBV9 and TRBJ1-5, reads DSGVTQTPKHLITATGQRVTLRCSPRSGDLSVYWYQQSLDQGLQFLIQYYNGEERAKGNILERFSAQQFPDLHSELNLSSLELGDSALYFCASSVGGGTLQPQHFGDGTRLSIL.